This T cell receptor beta chain was documented in a study of metastatic and nonmetastatic thyroid tumors. Study-level information: Patients with malignant and benign thyroid disease provided blood and tumor or nodule tissue, whose repertoires were compared.

Under the authors' procedure: A distant-metastasis classifier for papillary thyroid cancer was built using CDR3 differences across clinicopathological groups. TCRdb ran MiXCR on the PCR reads. The V and J calls here are based on TCRdb, not the publication. The sample records some 28,000 clones, around a sixth being singletons. This clone has ten or more counts. Its antigen remains unidentified. Study-wide results and caveats: Reported TCR beta diversity, measured in blood and tumor, was significantly higher for malignant thyroid tumors than for benign nodules.

After removal of 2 bases from V and 6 bases from J, the junction contained 4 bases not matched to a gene. The CDR3 loop spans 15 amino acids. Germline loops: CDR1 SEHNR, CDR2 FQNEAQ (reference sequence). No patient had received any treatment before thyroid surgery. The material sequenced was blood. The sequence was collected from a female donor with papillary thyroid cancer or a benign thyroid nodule (not recorded which). Some clones in this sample may be carry-over from other donors' samples. This chain uses TRBV7-9 with TRBJ2-1; 10 bases fit TRBD2. The CDR3 sequence: CASSLSASGGNEQFF. CDR3 DNA sequence: TGTGCCAGCAGCTTATCGGCTAGCGGGGGCAATGAGCAGTTCTTC.